This T cell receptor beta chain appears in the sequencing data of a study of blood T cell repertoires in COVID-19. At the level of the study: The analysed material was cDNA or gDNA that came from T cells, B-cell-depleted T cells, or PBMCs.

Clones were sequenced by immunoSEQ multiplex PCR, and TCRdb holds only the in-frame ones, with some missing. This table has 70,000 or so clones, about nine tenths appearing once. The CDR3 has 13 amino acids. Germline CDR1 KGHSY, CDR2 FQNENV. Trimming cost V 4 bases and J 6 bases; bases outside gene matches: 5. The chain uses TRBV16 and TRBJ1-1; 7 bases are shared with TRBD1. The clonotype originates from a woman aged 60-70 years with acute or convalescent COVID-19. The sample comprised peripheral blood. DNA for the CDR3: TGTGCCAGCAGCCCAGACAGGGTCTCTGAAGCTTTCTTT. Protein: CASSPDRVSEAFF.